A selection of T cell receptor beta chains follows, all from one sample in a study of blood T cell repertoires in COVID-19. Measured with immunoSEQ multiplex PCR; TCRdb has only the in-frame clones, and not every one. The sample has tens of thousands of clones; nearly 90% are singletons. Sequencing was carried out using peripheral blood. These receptors all come from a man aged 55 to 69 with acute or convalescent COVID-19. The CDR3 runs from the conserved cysteine through the conserved F or W. Each record gives: J gene, clone size, D gene, V gene, CDR3 protein, CDR3 DNA. The D gene is left open where the match is weak. Not every row has a clone size; where given, it reads once, few, many or a size class.

J gene: TRBJ1-4; clone size: NA; D gene: TRBD1; V gene: TRBV6-1; CDR3 protein: CASSEATGRNEKLFF; CDR3 DNA: TGTGCCAGCAGTGAAGCGACAGGGCGTAATGAAAAACTGTTTTTT
J gene: TRBJ2-7; clone size: NA; D gene: NA; V gene: TRBV4-1; CDR3 protein: CASSQDRGGRSYEQYF; CDR3 DNA: TGCGCCAGCAGCCAAGATAGGGGGGGCAGGTCCTACGAGCAGTACTTC
J gene: TRBJ2-3; clone size: NA; D gene: NA; V gene: TRBV27; CDR3 protein: CASSLGAPDPDTQYF; CDR3 DNA: TGTGCCAGCAGTTTGGGAGCGCCGGACCCAGATACGCAGTATTTT
J gene: TRBJ1-6; clone size: few; D gene: TRBD1; V gene: TRBV6-2/TRBV6-3; CDR3 protein: CASSDRVVAPLHF; CDR3 DNA: TGTGCCAGCAGCGACAGGGTTGTCGCACCCCTCCACTTT
J gene: TRBJ2-2; clone size: NA; D gene: NA; V gene: TRBV10-3; CDR3 protein: CAISFQGTGELFF; CDR3 DNA: TGTGCCATCAGTTTCCAGGGGACCGGGGAGCTGTTTTTT
J gene: TRBJ1-4; clone size: NA; D gene: NA; V gene: TRBV7-9; CDR3 protein: CASSLGPGSTNEKLFF; CDR3 DNA: TGTGCCAGCAGCTTGGGCCCAGGGTCGACTAATGAAAAACTGTTTTTT
J gene: TRBJ2-3; clone size: NA; D gene: TRBD2; V gene: TRBV30; CDR3 protein: CAWSVGAGASTDTQYF; CDR3 DNA: TGTGCCTGGAGTGTGGGAGCGGGAGCCTCCACAGATACGCAGTATTTT
J gene: TRBJ2-1; clone size: NA; D gene: NA; V gene: TRBV4-2; CDR3 protein: CASSQESGAGSKYNEQFF; CDR3 DNA: TGTGCCAGCAGCCAAGAATCCGGGGCGGGGTCCAAATACAATGAGCAGTTCTTC
J gene: TRBJ1-1; clone size: NA; D gene: NA; V gene: TRBV9; CDR3 protein: CASSVGGSGAWVTEAFF; CDR3 DNA: TGTGCCAGCAGCGTAGGAGGTAGCGGAGCTTGGGTCACTGAAGCTTTCTTT
J gene: TRBJ1-3; clone size: NA; D gene: NA; V gene: TRBV4-1; CDR3 protein: CASKGTPSGNTIYF; CDR3 DNA: TGCGCCAGCAAGGGGACTCCCTCTGGAAACACCATATATTTT
J gene: TRBJ2-1; clone size: NA; D gene: TRBD1; V gene: TRBV30; CDR3 protein: CAEGTANEQFF; CDR3 DNA: TGTGCTGAAGGGACAGCAAATGAGCAGTTCTTC
J gene: TRBJ2-1; clone size: NA; D gene: TRBD2; V gene: TRBV5-1; CDR3 protein: CASSASSGGPYNEQFF; CDR3 DNA: TGCGCCAGCAGCGCCTCTAGCGGGGGGCCTTACAATGAGCAGTTCTTC
J gene: TRBJ2-6; clone size: NA; D gene: NA; V gene: TRBV5-6; CDR3 protein: CASSFLTGTGANVLTF; CDR3 DNA: TGTGCCAGCAGCTTTCTAACAGGGACTGGGGCCAACGTCCTGACTTTC
J gene: TRBJ1-2; clone size: NA; D gene: TRBD1; V gene: TRBV2; CDR3 protein: CASRGQNYGYTF; CDR3 DNA: TGTGCCAGCAGGGGACAGAACTATGGCTACACCTTC
J gene: TRBJ2-3; clone size: NA; D gene: TRBD1; V gene: TRBV29-1; CDR3 protein: CSAGPGQGGTDTQYF; CDR3 DNA: TGCAGCGCTGGACCTGGACAGGGAGGCACAGATACGCAGTATTTT
J gene: TRBJ2-2; clone size: NA; D gene: NA; V gene: TRBV9; CDR3 protein: CASTDKTNTGELFF; CDR3 DNA: TGTGCCAGTACCGACAAGACGAACACCGGGGAGCTGTTTTTT
J gene: TRBJ2-1; clone size: NA; D gene: TRBD2; V gene: TRBV3-1/TRBV3-2; CDR3 protein: CASNPSGIYNEQFF; CDR3 DNA: TGTGCCAGTAATCCTAGCGGGATATACAATGAGCAGTTCTTC
J gene: TRBJ2-7; clone size: NA; D gene: NA; V gene: TRBV10-2; CDR3 protein: CASSESGGGYEQYF; CDR3 DNA: TGCGCCAGCAGTGAGTCGGGAGGGGGCTACGAGCAGTACTTC
J gene: TRBJ2-1; clone size: NA; D gene: NA; V gene: TRBV7-2; CDR3 protein: CASSYLREIEQFF; CDR3 DNA: TGTGCCAGCAGCTACCTCCGGGAGATTGAGCAGTTCTTC
J gene: TRBJ2-1; clone size: NA; D gene: NA; V gene: TRBV5-1; CDR3 protein: CASSLGSAIRGTEQFF; CDR3 DNA: TGCGCCAGCAGCTTGGGTTCCGCTATAAGGGGTACTGAGCAGTTCTTC
J gene: TRBJ2-7; clone size: once; D gene: NA; V gene: TRBV15; CDR3 protein: CATSRGIRGQSYEQYF; CDR3 DNA: TGTGCCACCAGCAGAGGGATCAGGGGCCAATCCTACGAGCAGTACTTC
J gene: TRBJ1-5; clone size: NA; D gene: TRBD1; V gene: TRBV11-2; CDR3 protein: CASSSTTTGGNQPQHF; CDR3 DNA: TGTGCCAGCAGCTCGACAACCACAGGGGGAAATCAGCCCCAGCATTTT
J gene: TRBJ2-7; clone size: NA; D gene: TRBD2; V gene: TRBV3-1/TRBV3-2; CDR3 protein: CASSQLPGGTYEQYF; CDR3 DNA: TGTGCCAGCAGCCAACTCCCGGGGGGAACCTACGAGCAGTACTTC
J gene: TRBJ1-2; clone size: NA; D gene: NA; V gene: TRBV3-1/TRBV3-2; CDR3 protein: CASSQGEVAYTF; CDR3 DNA: TGTGCCAGCAGCCAAGGTGAGGTTGCCTACACCTTC
J gene: TRBJ1-1; clone size: NA; D gene: TRBD1; V gene: TRBV5-4; CDR3 protein: CASSPRQGAEAFF; CDR3 DNA: TGTGCCAGCAGCCCGAGACAGGGGGCGGAAGCTTTCTTT
J gene: TRBJ2-3; clone size: NA; D gene: NA; V gene: TRBV11-2; CDR3 protein: CASSPGTTSTDTQYF; CDR3 DNA: TGTGCCAGCAGCCCTGGGACAACTAGCACAGATACGCAGTATTTT
J gene: TRBJ1-1; clone size: NA; D gene: NA; V gene: TRBV27; CDR3 protein: CASSQTANTEAFF; CDR3 DNA: TGTGCCAGCAGTCAGACAGCGAACACTGAAGCTTTCTTT